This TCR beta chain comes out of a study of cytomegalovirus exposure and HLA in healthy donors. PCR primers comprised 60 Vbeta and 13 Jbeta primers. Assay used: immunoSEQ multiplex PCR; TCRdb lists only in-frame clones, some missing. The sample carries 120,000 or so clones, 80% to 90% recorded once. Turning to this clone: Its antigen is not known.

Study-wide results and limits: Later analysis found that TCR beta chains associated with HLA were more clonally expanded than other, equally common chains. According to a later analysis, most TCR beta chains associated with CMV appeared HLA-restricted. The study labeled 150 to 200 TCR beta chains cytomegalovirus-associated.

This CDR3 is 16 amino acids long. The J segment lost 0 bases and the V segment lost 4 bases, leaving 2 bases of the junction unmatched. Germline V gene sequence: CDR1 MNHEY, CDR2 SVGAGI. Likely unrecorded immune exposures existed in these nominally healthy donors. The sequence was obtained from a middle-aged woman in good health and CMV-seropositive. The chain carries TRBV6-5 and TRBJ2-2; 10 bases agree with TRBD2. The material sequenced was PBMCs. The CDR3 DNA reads TGTGCCAGCAGTTTAGCGGGAGGTACGAACACCGGGGAGCTGTTTTTT. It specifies CASSLAGGTNTGELFF.